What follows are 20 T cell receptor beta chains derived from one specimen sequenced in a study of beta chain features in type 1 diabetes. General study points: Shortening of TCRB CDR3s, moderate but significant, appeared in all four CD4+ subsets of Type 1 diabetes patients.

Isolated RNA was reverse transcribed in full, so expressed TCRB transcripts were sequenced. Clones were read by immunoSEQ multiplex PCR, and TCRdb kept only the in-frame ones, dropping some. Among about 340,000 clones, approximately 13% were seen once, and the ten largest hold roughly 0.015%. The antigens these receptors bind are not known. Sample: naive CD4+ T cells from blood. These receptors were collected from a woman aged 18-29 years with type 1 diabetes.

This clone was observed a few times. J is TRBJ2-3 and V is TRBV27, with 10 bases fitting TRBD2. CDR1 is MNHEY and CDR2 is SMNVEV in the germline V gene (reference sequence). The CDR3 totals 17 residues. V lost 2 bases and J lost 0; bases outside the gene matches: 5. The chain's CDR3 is CASSLIPTSGSTDTQYF. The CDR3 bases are TGTGCCAGCAGTTTAATACCGACTAGCGGGAGCACAGATACGCAGTATTTT.

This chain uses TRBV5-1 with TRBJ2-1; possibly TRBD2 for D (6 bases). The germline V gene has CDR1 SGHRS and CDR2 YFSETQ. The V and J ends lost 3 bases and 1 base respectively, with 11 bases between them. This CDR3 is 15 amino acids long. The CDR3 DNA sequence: TGCGCCAGCAGCTCGTTGGGACTGTCCTACAATGAGCAGTTCTTC. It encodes CASSSLGLSYNEQFF.

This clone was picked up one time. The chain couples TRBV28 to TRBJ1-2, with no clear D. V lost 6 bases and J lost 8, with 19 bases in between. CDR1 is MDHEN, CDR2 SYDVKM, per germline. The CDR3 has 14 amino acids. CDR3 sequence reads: CASRPAGRLWGYTF. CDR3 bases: TGTGCCAGCAGACCCGCAGGCAGGTTGTGGGGCTACACCTTC.

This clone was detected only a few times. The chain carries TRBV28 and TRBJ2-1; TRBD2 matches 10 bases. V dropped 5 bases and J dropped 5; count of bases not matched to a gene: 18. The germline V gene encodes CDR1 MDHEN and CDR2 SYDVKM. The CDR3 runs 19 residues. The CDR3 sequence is CASSPATGWTSGTHNEQFF. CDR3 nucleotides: TGTGCCAGCAGTCCGGCAACTGGATGGACTAGCGGCACACACAATGAGCAGTTCTTC.

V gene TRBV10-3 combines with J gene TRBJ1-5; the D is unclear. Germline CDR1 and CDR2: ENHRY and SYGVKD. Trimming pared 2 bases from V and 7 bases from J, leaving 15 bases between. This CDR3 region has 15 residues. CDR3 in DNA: TGTGCCATCAGTGAGGGAGGAGGTTGGGGACAGCCCCAGCATTTT. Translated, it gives CAISEGGGWGQPQHF.

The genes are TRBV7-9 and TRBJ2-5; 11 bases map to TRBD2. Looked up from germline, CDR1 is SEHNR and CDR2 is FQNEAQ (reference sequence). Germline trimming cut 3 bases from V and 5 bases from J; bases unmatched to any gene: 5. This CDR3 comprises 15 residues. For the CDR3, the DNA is TGTGCCAGCAGCTTTACTAGCGGGAGACGGGAGACCCAGTACTTC. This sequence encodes CASSFTSGRRETQYF.

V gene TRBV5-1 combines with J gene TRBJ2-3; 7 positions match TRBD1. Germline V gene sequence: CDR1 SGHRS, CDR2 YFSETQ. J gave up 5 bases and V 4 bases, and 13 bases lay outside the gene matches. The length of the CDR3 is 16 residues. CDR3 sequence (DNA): TGCGCCAGCAGCCATTCCGGACAGGCGAAGGGAGATACGCAGTATTTT. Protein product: CASSHSGQAKGDTQYF.

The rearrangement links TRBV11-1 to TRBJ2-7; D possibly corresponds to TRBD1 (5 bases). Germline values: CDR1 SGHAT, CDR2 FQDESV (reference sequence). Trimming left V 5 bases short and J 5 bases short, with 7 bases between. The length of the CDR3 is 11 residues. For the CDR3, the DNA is TGTGCCAGCAGCGTCAGGGACGAGCAGTACTTC. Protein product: CASSVRDEQYF.

The CDR3 reads CASSYLAGGGTGELFF. In nucleotides, the CDR3 is TGCGCCAGCAGCTACCTAGCGGGAGGTGGCACCGGGGAGCTGTTTTTT. This chain joins TRBV5-1 and TRBJ2-2, with 11 bases fitting TRBD2. Germline V gives CDR1 SGHRS, CDR2 YFSETQ. CDR3 length: 16 residues. The J segment lost 4 bases and the V segment lost 3 bases, leaving 5 bases of the junction unmatched.

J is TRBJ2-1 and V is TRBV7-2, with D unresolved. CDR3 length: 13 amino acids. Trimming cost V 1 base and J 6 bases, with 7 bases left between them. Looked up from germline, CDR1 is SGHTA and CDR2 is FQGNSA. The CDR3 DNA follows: TGTGCCAGCAGCTTAGGAGGTGGCAATGAGCAGTTCTTC. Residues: CASSLGGGNEQFF. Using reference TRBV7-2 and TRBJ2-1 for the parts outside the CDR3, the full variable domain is GAGVSQSPSNKVTEKGKDVELRCDPISGHTALYWYRQSLGQGLEFLIYFQGNSAPDKSGLPSDRFSAERTGGSVSTLTIQRTQQEDSAVYLCASSLGGGNEQFFGPGTRLTVL.

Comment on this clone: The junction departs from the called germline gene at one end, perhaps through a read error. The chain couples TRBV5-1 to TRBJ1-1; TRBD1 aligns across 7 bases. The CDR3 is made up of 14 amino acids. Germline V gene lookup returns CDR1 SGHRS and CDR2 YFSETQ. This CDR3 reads CASRAQGSNAEAFF. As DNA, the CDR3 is TGCGCCAGCAGGGCACAGGGGTCGAACGCTGAAGCTTTCTTT.

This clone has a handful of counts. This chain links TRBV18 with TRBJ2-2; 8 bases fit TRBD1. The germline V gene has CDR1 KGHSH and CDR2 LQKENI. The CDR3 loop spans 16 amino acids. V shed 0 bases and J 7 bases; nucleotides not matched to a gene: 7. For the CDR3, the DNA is TGTGCCAGCTCACCACCTGCCGGGACAGGCATCGGGGAGCTGTTTTTT. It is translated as CASSPPAGTGIGELFF.

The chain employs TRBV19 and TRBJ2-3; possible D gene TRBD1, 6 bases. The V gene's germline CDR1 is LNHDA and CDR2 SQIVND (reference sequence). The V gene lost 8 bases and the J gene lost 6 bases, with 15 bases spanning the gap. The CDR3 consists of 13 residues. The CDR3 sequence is CASQALGADTQYF. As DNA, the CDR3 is TGTGCCAGTCAGGCCTTGGGGGCGGATACGCAGTATTTT.

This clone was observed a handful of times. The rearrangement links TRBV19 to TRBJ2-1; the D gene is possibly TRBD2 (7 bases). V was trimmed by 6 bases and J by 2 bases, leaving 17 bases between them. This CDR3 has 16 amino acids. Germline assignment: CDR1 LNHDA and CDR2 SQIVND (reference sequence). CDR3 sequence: CASSTGSSGTYNEQFF. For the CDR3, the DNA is TGTGCCAGTAGCACAGGGTCTAGCGGAACCTACAATGAGCAGTTCTTC.

The CDR3 loop reads CACGDRGREQFF. The CDR3 coding sequence is TGTGCCTGCGGGGACAGGGGGCGTGAGCAGTTCTTC. The V and J genes are TRBV7-9 and TRBJ2-1; 12 nucleotides agree with TRBD1. CDR1 and CDR2 from the germline V gene are SEHNR and FQNEAQ (reference sequence). The CDR3 has 12 residues. The junction had 5 bases not matched to a gene; V was cut back by 11 bases and J by 9 bases.

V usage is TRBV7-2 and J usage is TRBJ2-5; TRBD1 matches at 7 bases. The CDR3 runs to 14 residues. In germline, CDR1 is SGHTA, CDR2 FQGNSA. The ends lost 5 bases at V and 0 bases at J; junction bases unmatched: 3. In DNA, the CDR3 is TGTGCCAGCAGCCCAGGGACAGACCAAGAGACCCAGTACTTC. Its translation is CASSPGTDQETQYF.

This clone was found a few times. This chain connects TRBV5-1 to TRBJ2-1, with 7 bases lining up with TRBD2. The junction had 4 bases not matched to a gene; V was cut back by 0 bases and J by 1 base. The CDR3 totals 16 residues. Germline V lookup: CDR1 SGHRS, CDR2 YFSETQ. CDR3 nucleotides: TGCGCCAGCAGCTTGGAGCCGGGAGGATCCTACAATGAGCAGTTCTTC. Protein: CASSLEPGGSYNEQFF.

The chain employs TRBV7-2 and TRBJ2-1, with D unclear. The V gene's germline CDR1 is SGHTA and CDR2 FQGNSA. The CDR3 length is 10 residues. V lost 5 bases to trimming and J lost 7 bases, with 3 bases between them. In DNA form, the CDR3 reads TGTGCCAGCAGCCATAATGAGCAGTTCTTC. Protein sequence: CASSHNEQFF.

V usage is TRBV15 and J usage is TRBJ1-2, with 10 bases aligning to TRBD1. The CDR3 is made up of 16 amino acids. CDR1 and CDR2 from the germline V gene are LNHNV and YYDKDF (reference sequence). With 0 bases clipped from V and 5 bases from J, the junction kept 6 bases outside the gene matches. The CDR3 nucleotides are TGTGCCACCAGCAGAGATCTCGGGACAGGGGAGTATGGCTACACCTTC. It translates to CATSRDLGTGEYGYTF.

The CDR3: CASSFSAGGGTEAFF. Here the CDR3 DNA reads TGTGCCAGCAGTTTTTCCGCAGGGGGCGGCACTGAAGCTTTCTTT. The rearrangement uses TRBV28 and TRBJ1-1; 8 nucleotides agree with TRBD1. The CDR3 is 15 residues long. CDR1 and CDR2 from the germline V gene are MDHEN and SYDVKM. V gave up 3 bases and J gave up 4 bases; unmatched junction bases: 7. Complete variable domain (other parts from reference TRBV28 and TRBJ1-1): DVKVTQSSRYLVKRTGEKVFLECVQDMDHENMFWYRQDPGLGLRLIYFSYDVKMKEKGDIPEGYSVSREKKERFSLILESASTNQTSMYLCASSFSAGGGTEAFFGQGTRLTVV.